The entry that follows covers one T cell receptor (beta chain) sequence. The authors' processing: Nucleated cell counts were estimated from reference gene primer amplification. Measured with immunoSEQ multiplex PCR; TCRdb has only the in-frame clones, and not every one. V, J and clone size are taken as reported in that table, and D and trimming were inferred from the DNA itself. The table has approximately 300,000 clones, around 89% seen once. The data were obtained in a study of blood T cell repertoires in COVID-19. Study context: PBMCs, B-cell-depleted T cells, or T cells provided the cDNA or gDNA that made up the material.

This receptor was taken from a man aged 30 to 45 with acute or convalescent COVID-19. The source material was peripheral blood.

CDR3 amino acids: CASSTNRGEGGFF. The CDR3 nucleotides read TGTGCCAGCAGTACGAACCGAGGGGAGGGTGGGTTCTTC. This chain connects TRBV4-2 to TRBJ2-1; 7 bases are shared with TRBD2. Unmatched junction bases numbered 14, after V lost 6 bases and J lost 15 bases. The V gene's germline CDR1 is LGHNA and CDR2 YNFKEQ. The CDR3 contains 13 residues.